This T cell receptor (beta chain) was sequenced during a study of response to subunit inactivated influenza vaccine. This clonotype was seen only a few times. The antigen is unknown. CDR3 length: 17 residues. Per germline, CDR1 SGHTA and CDR2 FQGNSA. The V gene end was trimmed by 7 bases and the J gene end by 0 bases; junction bases not matched to a gene: 12. Each CDR3 protein is one row after TCRdb ran MiXCR on the RT-PCR reads. The repertoire includes about 500,000 distinct CDR3 sequences, roughly 13% of them detected once, and about an eighth sits in the top ten. General study points: The authors put forward the suggestion that each seasonal influenza vaccination may bring in only a limited number of new T cells.

The J gene is TRBJ2-7, the V gene TRBV7-2; 10 nucleotides line up with TRBD2. The source of this sequence is a man aged 50 to 60 who received an inactivated influenza vaccine. The sequenced sample was PBMCs from blood, obtained 45 days after vaccination. The chain's CDR3 is CASTILAGNFSSYEQYF. The CDR3 bases are TGTGCCAGCACCATACTAGCGGGGAATTTCAGCTCCTACGAGCAGTACTTC.